The clone carrying this T cell receptor beta chain has ten or more counts. The TCR beta CDR3 regions underwent amplification using RNA transcripts as the source. When the TCR CDR3 underwent first-round RT-PCR, the HTBI primer set was used. MiXCR, applied by TCRdb to the multiplex PCR reads, yields one record per CDR3 protein. The sample yields 300,000 or so distinct CDR3 sequences, about 20% seen once. This specimen comes from a study of T cells in Graves' hyperthyroidism and ophthalmopathy. The CDR3 consists of 14 residues. Germline V gene sequence: CDR1 MGHRA, CDR2 YSYEKL. V gave up 3 bases and J gave up 4 bases, with 12 bases separating them.

The gene calls are TRBV4-1 and TRBJ1-1; D is undetermined. Sequences were obtained from blood. This clonotype was obtained from a woman aged 45-65 years with Graves' hyperthyroidism. CDR3 residues: CASSQGVRGTEAFF. CDR3 nucleotides: TGCGCCAGCAGCCAGGGAGTCCGGGGCACTGAAGCTTTCTTT.